The rows below give T cell receptor beta chains drawn from one sample of a study of cytomegalovirus exposure and HLA in healthy donors. Profiling relied on immunoSEQ multiplex PCR, and the TCRdb table lists in-frame clones only, not all of them. The sample shows approximately 110,000 clones, around 67% of them seen only once. Material: PBMCs. These receptors were obtained from a woman aged 40 to 50 in good health and CMV-seronegative. Each CDR3 is given with its conserved first and last residue. D genes are given only for firm matches. Size is omitted from some rows. Given values are once, few, many or a class for expanded clones.

cdr3_aa: CASSPGGGRMDTQYF
cdr3_nt: TGTGCCAGCAGCCCCGGTGGAGGGAGAATGGATACGCAGTATTTT
j_call: TRBJ2-3
v_call: TRBV7-6
cdr3_length: 15
clone_size: .
d_call: .

cdr3_aa: CASRGVETDSEAFF
cdr3_nt: TGCGCCAGCCGCGGGGTGGAGACAGACTCTGAAGCTTTCTTT
j_call: TRBJ1-1
v_call: TRBV5-1
cdr3_length: 14
clone_size: .
d_call: .

cdr3_aa: CASSPVRTENTEAFF
cdr3_nt: TGTGCCAGCAGCCCTGTGAGGACAGAGAACACTGAAGCTTTCTTT
j_call: TRBJ1-1
v_call: TRBV7-9
cdr3_length: 15
clone_size: .
d_call: .

cdr3_aa: CASSIGGVGSNQPQHF
cdr3_nt: TGTGCCAGTAGTATAGGGGGCGTAGGCAGTAATCAGCCCCAGCATTTT
j_call: TRBJ1-5
v_call: TRBV19
cdr3_length: 16
clone_size: .
d_call: .

cdr3_aa: CASSTSGYEQYF
cdr3_nt: TGTGCCAGTAGTACCTCCGGCTACGAGCAGTACTTC
j_call: TRBJ2-7
v_call: TRBV19
cdr3_length: 12
clone_size: .
d_call: .

cdr3_aa: CASSIPLREQYF
cdr3_nt: TGTGCCAGTAGTATCCCCTTGCGCGAGCAGTACTTC
j_call: TRBJ2-7
v_call: TRBV19
cdr3_length: 12
clone_size: few
d_call: .

cdr3_aa: CSVQQGSGGANVLTF
cdr3_nt: TGCAGCGTTCAACAGGGGAGTGGTGGGGCCAACGTCCTGACTTTC
j_call: TRBJ2-6
v_call: TRBV29-1
cdr3_length: 15
clone_size: .
d_call: TRBD1

cdr3_aa: CASRDQAGGPYNEQFF
cdr3_nt: TGTGCCAGCAGGGACCAAGCGGGAGGGCCCTACAATGAGCAGTTCTTC
j_call: TRBJ2-1
v_call: TRBV7-3
cdr3_length: 16
clone_size: many
d_call: TRBD2

cdr3_aa: CASSPNGLAGLETQYF
cdr3_nt: TGTGCCAGCAGCCCGAATGGACTAGCGGGTTTAGAGACCCAGTACTTC
j_call: TRBJ2-5
v_call: TRBV5-5
cdr3_length: 16
clone_size: .
d_call: TRBD2

cdr3_aa: CASSRATDTDTQYF
cdr3_nt: TGTGCCAGCAGTAGAGCAACCGACACAGATACGCAGTATTTT
j_call: TRBJ2-3
v_call: TRBV7-3
cdr3_length: 14
clone_size: .
d_call: .

cdr3_aa: CASSYSGTGSYEQYF
cdr3_nt: TGTGCCAGCAGTTACTCCGGGACAGGCTCCTACGAGCAGTACTTC
j_call: TRBJ2-7
v_call: TRBV6-5
cdr3_length: 15
clone_size: .
d_call: TRBD1

cdr3_aa: CASSMMASMNTEAFF
cdr3_nt: TGTGCCAGTAGTATGATGGCCAGTATGAACACTGAAGCTTTCTTT
j_call: TRBJ1-1
v_call: TRBV19
cdr3_length: 15
clone_size: .
d_call: .

cdr3_aa: CASSIRQPYVETQYF
cdr3_nt: TGTGCCAGTAGTATACGACAGCCTTACGTGGAGACCCAGTACTTC
j_call: TRBJ2-5
v_call: TRBV19
cdr3_length: 15
clone_size: .
d_call: .

cdr3_aa: CASRELASTTSGQYF
cdr3_nt: TGTGCCAGCAGGGAACTAGCGTCGACTACCAGCGGGCAGTACTTC
j_call: TRBJ2-5
v_call: TRBV2
cdr3_length: 15
clone_size: .
d_call: TRBD2

cdr3_aa: CASSWRTRGDEQFF
cdr3_nt: TGTGCCAGCAGCTGGAGAACCAGGGGTGATGAGCAGTTCTTC
j_call: TRBJ2-1
v_call: TRBV7-8
cdr3_length: 14
clone_size: .
d_call: .

cdr3_aa: CASSLGSAWESYGYTF
cdr3_nt: TGCGCCAGCAGCCTGGGGAGCGCATGGGAGTCTTATGGCTACACCTTC
j_call: TRBJ1-2
v_call: TRBV5-1
cdr3_length: 16
clone_size: .
d_call: .

cdr3_aa: CASTVLPHGTVYEQYF
cdr3_nt: TGTGCCAGCACTGTTCTCCCCCACGGGACAGTTTACGAGCAGTACTTC
j_call: TRBJ2-7
v_call: TRBV28
cdr3_length: 16
clone_size: .
d_call: TRBD1

cdr3_aa: CASTPAEVYTEAFF
cdr3_nt: TGTGCCAGCACCCCTGCAGAGGTTTACACTGAAGCTTTCTTT
j_call: TRBJ1-1
v_call: TRBV28
cdr3_length: 14
clone_size: .
d_call: .

cdr3_aa: CASSYDGQPNEKLFF
cdr3_nt: TGCGCCAGCAGCTACGACGGACAGCCTAATGAAAAACTGTTTTTT
j_call: TRBJ1-4
v_call: TRBV5-1
cdr3_length: 15
clone_size: .
d_call: .

cdr3_aa: CASSPQASGANTGELFF
cdr3_nt: TGTGCCAGCTCACCACAGGCTAGCGGGGCTAACACCGGGGAGCTGTTTTTT
j_call: TRBJ2-2
v_call: TRBV18
cdr3_length: 17
clone_size: .
d_call: TRBD2

cdr3_aa: CASRNSPRMDEKLFF
cdr3_nt: TGTGCCAGTAGGAATAGCCCGAGGATGGATGAAAAACTGTTTTTT
j_call: TRBJ1-4
v_call: TRBV19
cdr3_length: 15
clone_size: .
d_call: .

cdr3_aa: CASSIRRGEETQYF
cdr3_nt: TGTGCCAGCAGCATTAGACGGGGTGAAGAGACCCAGTACTTC
j_call: TRBJ2-5
v_call: TRBV28
cdr3_length: 14
clone_size: once
d_call: .

cdr3_aa: CASSPYTSGRETQYF
cdr3_nt: TGTGCCAGCAGCCCCTACACTAGCGGTCGAGAGACCCAGTACTTC
j_call: TRBJ2-5
v_call: TRBV7-2
cdr3_length: 15
clone_size: once
d_call: TRBD2

cdr3_aa: CASSLISGGGTDTQYF
cdr3_nt: TGTGCCAGCAGCTTAATATCAGGCGGGGGCACAGATACGCAGTATTTT
j_call: TRBJ2-3
v_call: TRBV7-3
cdr3_length: 16
clone_size: .
d_call: .

cdr3_aa: CASSQGGGSSGEQYF
cdr3_nt: TGCGCCAGCAGCCAAGGCGGGGGGTCCTCGGGCGAGCAGTACTTC
j_call: TRBJ2-7
v_call: TRBV4-3
cdr3_length: 15
clone_size: once
d_call: TRBD2

cdr3_aa: CASSQEWRTSGYGYTF
cdr3_nt: TGTGCCAGCAGCCAAGAGTGGAGGACCTCGGGCTATGGCTACACCTTC
j_call: TRBJ1-2
v_call: TRBV4-2
cdr3_length: 16
clone_size: .
d_call: .

cdr3_aa: CASSLPSSGRGELFF
cdr3_nt: TGTGCCAGCAGTTTACCCTCTAGCGGGAGGGGGGAGCTGTTTTTT
j_call: TRBJ2-2
v_call: TRBV27
cdr3_length: 15
clone_size: .
d_call: TRBD2

cdr3_aa: CASSSSLGSGTDTQYF
cdr3_nt: TGTGCCAGCAGTTCTTCCCTCGGGAGCGGCACAGATACGCAGTATTTT
j_call: TRBJ2-3
v_call: TRBV27
cdr3_length: 16
clone_size: .
d_call: .

cdr3_aa: CASSLDEGTNYGYTF
cdr3_nt: TGTGCCAGCAGCTTGGATGAGGGAACTAACTATGGCTACACCTTC
j_call: TRBJ1-2
v_call: TRBV5-4
cdr3_length: 15
clone_size: .
d_call: .

cdr3_aa: CASSSGTSQPQHF
cdr3_nt: TGTGCCAGCAGCTCTGGTACTTCGCAGCCCCAGCATTTT
j_call: TRBJ1-5
v_call: TRBV11-2
cdr3_length: 13
clone_size: .
d_call: .

cdr3_aa: CASSLAPTGQPGELFF
cdr3_nt: TGCGCCAGCAGCTTGGCACCGACAGGGCAACCCGGGGAGCTGTTTTTT
j_call: TRBJ2-2
v_call: TRBV5-1
cdr3_length: 16
clone_size: .
d_call: TRBD1

cdr3_aa: CASSMGQGGETQYF
cdr3_nt: TGTGCCAGCAGTATGGGACAGGGTGGGGAGACCCAGTACTTC
j_call: TRBJ2-5
v_call: TRBV6-1
cdr3_length: 14
clone_size: .
d_call: TRBD1

cdr3_aa: CASSHRQGAGGELFF
cdr3_nt: TGCGCCAGCAGCCACCGACAGGGGGCAGGCGGGGAGCTGTTTTTT
j_call: TRBJ2-2
v_call: TRBV4-3
cdr3_length: 15
clone_size: .
d_call: TRBD1

cdr3_aa: CASRRTGILSYEQYF
cdr3_nt: TGTGCCTCCCGCCGGACGGGAATCCTCTCCTACGAGCAGTACTTC
j_call: TRBJ2-7
v_call: TRBV19
cdr3_length: 15
clone_size: .
d_call: .

cdr3_aa: CASSLGSGGIEYNEQFF
cdr3_nt: TGTGCCAGCAGCTTAGGGTCAGGAGGGATAGAGTACAATGAGCAGTTCTTC
j_call: TRBJ2-1
v_call: TRBV13
cdr3_length: 17
clone_size: .
d_call: .

cdr3_aa: CASSDAATGGRADTQYF
cdr3_nt: TGCGCCAGCAGCGACGCCGCGACAGGGGGCAGAGCAGATACGCAGTATTTT
j_call: TRBJ2-3
v_call: TRBV5-1
cdr3_length: 17
clone_size: .
d_call: TRBD1

cdr3_aa: CASSLGQRNTIYF
cdr3_nt: TGTGCCAGCAGCTTAGGACAAAGAAACACCATATATTTT
j_call: TRBJ1-3
v_call: TRBV5-8
cdr3_length: 13
clone_size: .
d_call: .

cdr3_aa: CASSPRASSSSYNEQFF
cdr3_nt: TGTGCCAGCTCACCACGGGCTAGCTCGAGCTCCTACAATGAGCAGTTCTTC
j_call: TRBJ2-1
v_call: TRBV18
cdr3_length: 17
clone_size: .
d_call: .

cdr3_aa: CASSNRGATEAFF
cdr3_nt: TGTGCCAGCTCGAACAGGGGAGCCACTGAAGCTTTCTTT
j_call: TRBJ1-1
v_call: TRBV2
cdr3_length: 13
clone_size: .
d_call: TRBD1

cdr3_aa: CASSETGGLSNTEAFF
cdr3_nt: TGTGCCAGTAGTGAGACAGGGGGCCTATCGAACACTGAAGCTTTCTTT
j_call: TRBJ1-1
v_call: TRBV19
cdr3_length: 16
clone_size: once
d_call: TRBD1

cdr3_aa: CAWSIGATDQPQHF
cdr3_nt: TGTGCCTGGAGCATAGGGGCCACCGATCAGCCCCAGCATTTT
j_call: TRBJ1-5
v_call: TRBV30
cdr3_length: 14
clone_size: .
d_call: .

cdr3_aa: CAVGGRGGNIQYF
cdr3_nt: TGTGCCGTGGGAGGGCGAGGGGGAAACATTCAGTACTTC
j_call: TRBJ2-4
v_call: TRBV30
cdr3_length: 13
clone_size: .
d_call: .

cdr3_aa: CATSPGIAKNIQYF
cdr3_nt: TGTGCCACCAGCCCGGGGATAGCCAAAAACATTCAGTACTTC
j_call: TRBJ2-4
v_call: TRBV15
cdr3_length: 14
clone_size: .
d_call: .

cdr3_aa: CASSWGGTSAYSTDTQYF
cdr3_nt: TGTGCCAGCAGCTGGGGGGGGACTAGCGCCTATAGCACAGATACGCAGTATTTT
j_call: TRBJ2-3
v_call: TRBV7-8
cdr3_length: 18
clone_size: .
d_call: TRBD2

cdr3_aa: CARSVTAGVFYEQYF
cdr3_nt: TGTGCCAGAAGCGTAACAGCGGGGGTATTCTACGAGCAGTACTTC
j_call: TRBJ2-7
v_call: TRBV5-3
cdr3_length: 15
clone_size: .
d_call: TRBD2

cdr3_aa: CASSTAGGPDYEQYF
cdr3_nt: TGTGCCAGCTCTACAGCGGGAGGGCCGGATTACGAGCAGTACTTC
j_call: TRBJ2-7
v_call: TRBV7-6
cdr3_length: 15
clone_size: .
d_call: TRBD2

cdr3_aa: CAHSADRYVRLSGANVLTF
cdr3_nt: TGTGCCCACTCGGCCGATAGATATGTAAGACTCTCTGGGGCCAACGTCCTGACTTTC
j_call: TRBJ2-6
v_call: TRBV10-3
cdr3_length: 19
clone_size: .
d_call: .

cdr3_aa: CASSGKTTGNYEQYF
cdr3_nt: TGTGCCAGCAGCGGCAAGACGACAGGGAACTACGAGCAGTACTTC
j_call: TRBJ2-7
v_call: TRBV6-1
cdr3_length: 15
clone_size: once
d_call: TRBD1

cdr3_aa: CASSPGLAGKKSTDTQYF
cdr3_nt: TGCGCCAGCAGCCCGGGACTAGCGGGGAAAAAGAGCACAGATACGCAGTATTTT
j_call: TRBJ2-3
v_call: TRBV4-1
cdr3_length: 18
clone_size: .
d_call: TRBD2

cdr3_aa: CASSERGYGYTF
cdr3_nt: TGTGCCAGCTCAGAGCGCGGGTATGGCTACACCTTC
j_call: TRBJ1-2
v_call: TRBV6-1
cdr3_length: 12
clone_size: .
d_call: .

cdr3_aa: CAISETLTSGSSYEQYF
cdr3_nt: TGTGCCATCAGTGAGACTTTGACTAGCGGGAGCTCCTACGAGCAGTACTTC
j_call: TRBJ2-7
v_call: TRBV10-3
cdr3_length: 17
clone_size: .
d_call: TRBD2

cdr3_aa: CASSPTSGSTDTQYF
cdr3_nt: TGTGCCAGCAGCCCCACTAGCGGTAGCACAGATACGCAGTATTTT
j_call: TRBJ2-3
v_call: TRBV5-6
cdr3_length: 15
clone_size: .
d_call: TRBD2

cdr3_aa: CASSIGLADTQYF
cdr3_nt: TGTGCCAGTAGTATCGGGTTGGCAGATACGCAGTATTTT
j_call: TRBJ2-3
v_call: TRBV19
cdr3_length: 13
clone_size: .
d_call: .

cdr3_aa: CASSRQGMDYYEQYF
cdr3_nt: TGTGCCAGCAGTCGACAGGGAATGGACTATTACGAGCAGTACTTC
j_call: TRBJ2-7
v_call: TRBV28
cdr3_length: 15
clone_size: .
d_call: .